The 14 T cell receptor beta chains listed next were all sequenced from one sample in a study of T cell responses to AZD1222 COVID-19 vaccine. Profiling relied on immunoSEQ multiplex PCR, and the TCRdb table lists in-frame clones only, not all of them. The data contain nearly 110,000 clones, around nine tenths of them singletons. The sample here was peripheral blood, taken 28 days after the second AZD1222 dose. Receptors were obtained from an adult who received the AZD1222 COVID-19 vaccine.

The CDR3 spells CAISAQETQYF. As DNA, the CDR3 is TGTGCCATCAGTGCCCAAGAGACCCAGTACTTC. The chain uses TRBV10-3 and TRBJ2-5; the D is unclear. This CDR3 is built from 11 residues. V lost 4 bases to trimming and J lost 1 base, with 1 base between them. The germline gives CDR1 ENHRY, CDR2 SYGVKD.

V is TRBV27 and J is TRBJ1-2; D possibly corresponds to TRBD1 (6 bases). The CDR3 contains 12 residues. Deletions cut 3 bases from V and 5 bases from J, with 7 bases between. CDR1 and CDR2 (germline): MNHEY, SMNVEV (reference sequence). The CDR3 DNA reads TGTGCCAGCAGTTTCAGGGGTTATGGCTACACCTTC. As protein: CASSFRGYGYTF.

The rearrangement uses TRBV7-2 and TRBJ2-2; D is possibly TRBD2 (6 bases). CDR3 length: 15 residues. With 5 bases removed from V and 3 bases from J, the gap between germline ends came to 13 bases. The germline gives CDR1 SGHTA, CDR2 FQGNSA. The CDR3 sequence is CASSRRDWDTGELFF. CDR3 nucleotide sequence: TGTGCCAGCAGCCGCCGGGACTGGGACACCGGGGAGCTGTTTTTT.

This chain joins TRBV7-9 and TRBJ1-6; TRBD1 matches 8 bases. Germline V gives CDR1 SEHNR, CDR2 FQNEAQ (reference sequence). CDR3 size: 16 residues. Trimming took 6 bases from V and 9 from J; bases not matched to a gene: 13. Here the CDR3 reads CASSQRQGNQFSPLHF. Here the CDR3 DNA reads TGTGCCAGCAGTCAGAGACAGGGGAATCAATTTTCACCCCTCCACTTT. Together with reference TRBV7-9 and TRBJ1-6, the CDR3 gives the full variable domain: DTGVSQNPRHKITKRGQNVTFRCDPISEHNRLYWYRQTLGQGPEFLTYFQNEAQLEKSRLLSDRFSAERPKGSFSTLEIQRTEQGDSAMYLCASSQRQGNQFSPLHFGNGTRLTVT.

The genes are TRBV18 and TRBJ1-5; possible D gene TRBD1, 6 bases. The CDR3 is 18 residues long. The germline CDR1 and CDR2 sequences are KGHSH and LQKENI. The V end was cut by 3 bases, the J end by 1 base, with 19 bases between. The CDR3 bases are TGTGCCAGCTCACCTATCGGGGGCGGGGAGCCGAGCAATCAGCCCCAGCATTTT. Translated: CASSPIGGGEPSNQPQHF.

This chain links TRBV11-2 with TRBJ1-3; D uncertain. The CDR3 totals 13 residues. The germline CDR1 and CDR2 sequences are SGHAT and FQNNGV. Trimming removed 5 bases from V and 4 bases from J, with 9 bases in between. CDR3 nucleotides: TGTGCCAGCAGCCTCACTCACGGAAACACCATATATTTT. Its protein product is CASSLTHGNTIYF.

This chain connects TRBV11-2 to TRBJ2-7, with a tentative D call TRBD1 (5 bases). Trimming removed 4 bases from V and 1 base from J, with 14 bases in between. This CDR3 region has 15 residues. Germline CDR1 reads SGHAT; CDR2 reads FQNNGV. CDR3 loop: CASSSDSYPSYEQYF. The CDR3 DNA is TGTGCCAGCAGCTCCGACAGCTACCCATCCTACGAGCAGTACTTC.

The CDR3 DNA is TGTGCCAGCAGCTTGGGGACTAGCTTTTCCGGGGAGCTGTTTTTT. This sequence encodes CASSLGTSFSGELFF. The rearrangement uses TRBV5-4 and TRBJ2-2; 8 bases line up with TRBD2. CDR3 length: 15 amino acids. Germline CDR1 is SGHNT and CDR2 is YYREEE (reference sequence). Losses at the gene ends were 0 bases for V and 6 bases for J; bases not matched to a gene: 4.

CDR3 protein: CASSFNRGASYEQYF. The CDR3, as DNA: TGTGCCAGCAGTTTTAACCGGGGAGCTTCCTACGAGCAGTACTTC. This chain connects TRBV6-5 to TRBJ2-7, with D possibly matching TRBD2 (5 bases). Germline V gene lookup returns CDR1 MNHEY and CDR2 SVGAGI. V shed 4 bases and J shed 1 base, with 14 bases lying between them. This CDR3 region has 15 residues.

The V gene is TRBV7-9, the J gene TRBJ1-5, with D hard to call. Per germline, CDR1 SEHNR and CDR2 FQNEAQ (reference sequence). This CDR3 is built from 14 residues. The V and J ends lost 2 bases and 5 bases respectively, with 10 bases between them. The CDR3 reads CASSLPRADQPQHF. CDR3 nucleotide sequence: TGTGCCAGCAGCTTACCACGGGCCGATCAGCCCCAGCATTTT.

This chain's CDR3 is CASSYTNEKLFF. As DNA, the CDR3 is TGTGCCAGCAGCTACACTAATGAAAAACTGTTTTTT. The chain uses TRBV7-6 and TRBJ1-4; the D is unclear. Trimming shortened V by 4 bases and J by 2 bases, and 2 bases separated the two germline ends. Germline CDR1 reads SGHVS; CDR2 reads FNYEAQ. This CDR3 contains 12 residues.

The chain employs TRBV2 and TRBJ2-1, with a possible D match to TRBD1 (5 bases). This CDR3 contains 16 residues. The V gene lost 6 bases and the J gene lost 3 bases, with 18 bases spanning the gap. CDR1 is SNHLY, CDR2 FYNNEI, per germline. This CDR3 reads CASRPDTRAHYNEQFF. The CDR3 DNA reads TGTGCCAGCAGGCCGGACACCAGGGCCCACTACAATGAGCAGTTCTTC. Filled out from reference TRBV2 and TRBJ2-1, the complete variable domain reads EPEVTQTPSHQVTQMGQEVILRCVPISNHLYFYWYRQILGQKVEFLVSFYNNEISEKSEIFDDQFSVERPDGSNFTLKIRSTKLEDSAMYFCASRPDTRAHYNEQFFGPGTRLTVL.

This chain uses TRBV27 with TRBJ1-1; 7 bases match TRBD1. Per germline, CDR1 MNHEY and CDR2 SMNVEV (reference sequence). The V and J ends lost 4 bases and 5 bases, in that order; junction bases with no gene match: 13. The CDR3 contains 16 residues. The CDR3 nucleotides are TGTGCCAGCAGTTGGAGAAGGGGGCAGGGAGGGACTGAAGCTTTCTTT. Encoded protein: CASSWRRGQGGTEAFF.

The chain uses TRBV19 and TRBJ1-1, with unresolved D. The V and J ends lost 3 bases and 11 bases respectively, with 13 bases between them. Germline CDR1 is LNHDA and CDR2 is SQIVND (reference sequence). This CDR3 has 12 amino acids. CDR3 sequence reads: CASSMGLANAFF. The CDR3 DNA reads TGTGCCAGTAGTATGGGTCTGGCGAATGCTTTCTTT.